These 5 T cell receptor beta chains were all obtained from the same sample, sequenced in a study of blood T cell repertoires in COVID-19. Assay used: immunoSEQ multiplex PCR; TCRdb lists only in-frame clones, some missing. The sample has some 160,000 clones; approximately 90% are singletons. The sample comprised peripheral blood. The receptors shown here come from a man younger than 35 with COVID-19, enrolled during active disease.

As to this clone: In the same sample, other DNA sequences code for this CDR3. The V gene is TRBV20-1, the J gene TRBJ1-1, with D possibly being TRBD1 (6 bases). The CDR3 has 13 residues. The germline gives CDR1 DFQATT, CDR2 SNEGSKA (reference sequence). Trimming removed 6 bases at V and 0 bases at J, with 11 bases between. The CDR3 coding sequence is TGCAGTGCCAGTGGACAGCTGAACACTGAAGCTTTCTTT. Translation: CSASGQLNTEAFF.

This rearrangement joins TRBV28 to TRBJ1-1; tentative D call: TRBD1 (5 bases). With 1 base removed from V and 3 bases from J, the gap between germline ends came to 12 bases. This CDR3 is built from 15 residues. Germline V gene lookup returns CDR1 MDHEN and CDR2 SYDVKM. The CDR3: CASSLSQGWDTEAFF. CDR3 bases: TGTGCCAGCAGTTTATCTCAGGGTTGGGACACTGAAGCTTTCTTT.

The CDR3 DNA reads as TGTGCCAGCACAGGGGAGTCCTACGAGCAGTACTTC. Amino acid sequence: CASTGESYEQYF. The chain joins TRBV2 to TRBJ2-7; TRBD1 is a possible D gene (6 bases). Trimming cost V 7 bases and J 1 base, with 8 bases left between them. The length of the CDR3 is 12 residues. The germline gives CDR1 SNHLY, CDR2 FYNNEI.

J is TRBJ2-2 and V is TRBV6-2 or TRBV6-3; D gene ambiguous. Germline assignment: CDR1 MNHEY and CDR2 SVGEGT. The CDR3 consists of 13 residues. V was cut by 2 bases and J by 4 bases, with 5 bases left in between. Written as DNA, the CDR3 is TGTGCCAGCAGTTACCTCGGCACCGGGGAGCTGTTTTTT. Its translation: CASSYLGTGELFF.

The chain is built from TRBV6-1 and TRBJ2-3, with a weak D call TRBD1 (5 bases). The ends were cut back, 0 bases at V and 4 bases at J, with 14 bases in the middle. This CDR3 has 16 amino acids. Germline CDR1 MNHNS, CDR2 SASEGT. The CDR3 is CASSEAHKWGPDTQYF. The DNA of the CDR3 is TGTGCCAGCAGTGAAGCGCATAAGTGGGGCCCAGATACGCAGTATTTT.